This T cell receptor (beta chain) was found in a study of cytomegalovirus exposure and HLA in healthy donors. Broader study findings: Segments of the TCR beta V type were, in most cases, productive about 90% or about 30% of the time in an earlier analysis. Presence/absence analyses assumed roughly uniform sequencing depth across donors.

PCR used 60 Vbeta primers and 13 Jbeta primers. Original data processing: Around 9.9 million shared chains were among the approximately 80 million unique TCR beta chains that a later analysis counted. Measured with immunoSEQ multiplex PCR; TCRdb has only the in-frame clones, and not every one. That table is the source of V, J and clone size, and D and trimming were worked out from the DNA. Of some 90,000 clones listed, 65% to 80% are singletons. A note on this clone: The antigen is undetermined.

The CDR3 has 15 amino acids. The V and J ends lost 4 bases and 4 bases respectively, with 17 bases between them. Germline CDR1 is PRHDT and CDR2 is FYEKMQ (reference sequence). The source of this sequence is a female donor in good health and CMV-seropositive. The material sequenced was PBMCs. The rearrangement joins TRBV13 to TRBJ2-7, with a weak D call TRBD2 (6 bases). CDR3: CASSSGGGTGYEQYF. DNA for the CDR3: TGTGCCAGCAGCTCAGGAGGCGGGACCGGGTACGAGCAGTACTTC.